This T cell receptor beta chain was captured by sequencing in a study of T cell repertoires in cytomegalovirus infection (dated by TCRdb to the late 2010s). General notes on the study: Peptide stimulations targeted recently identified HLA-C-restricted CMV epitopes, whose presentation resists viral immunomodulation, together with well-studied HLA-B-restricted epitopes. The HLA type of each donor mattered for the analysis, because public TCR beta signatures pointed to carriage of CMV infection along with the matching HLA type. Overall study results and their limits: The ex vivo response was dominated by HLA-C-restricted CMV-specific TCR beta clonotypes, which also provided the single most frequent clonotype in two of eight donors. In both this cohort and an independent roughly 330-donor cohort, the cumulative frequency of public TCR beta family members distinguished carriers of CMV infection plus the relevant HLA type.

As to this clonotype: Its antigen is still unknown. Qualities for individual bases were not recorded, and no much larger clone is one base off.

In the germline V gene, CDR1 corresponds to SGHRS and CDR2 to YFSETQ. Spanning cysteine to phenylalanine, the CDR3 consists of 14 amino acids. The only DNA kept is the CDR3, 42 bases in frame from the first base. The junction shows trimming of 6 bases on V and 5 bases on J, plus 17 bases between the germline ends. Instrument on record: Illumina HiSeq 1500. Starting from the raw public reads, TCRdb applied fastp trimming at Q25, assembled clones with MiXCR and retained in-frame beta chains. All rows with the same CDR3 protein become a single entry with the most common DNA and genes. Here the sample has about 340,000 distinct CDR3 sequences; 25% to 30% occur a single time. The ten largest clones take up 15% to 25% of the sample. The treatment or condition label, read with the paper, signifies: in vitro stimulation with specific CMV peptide epitopes to enrich CMV-specific T cells.

The clonotype comes from a human donor in good health (CMV status not recorded). Some clones in this sample may be carry-over from other donors' samples. Specimen: cultured PBMCs, collected from culture after CMV antigen stimulation. This sequence uses TRBV5-1 and TRBJ1-1; the D segment could be TRBD1, given 5 matching bases. The DNA reads as follows: TGCGCCAGCAAAAGGGACGGGGGTCGGACTGAAGCTTTCTTT. It codes for CASKRDGGRTEAFF.